This T cell receptor beta chain was retrieved from a study of T cell responses to AZD1222 COVID-19 vaccine. Some clones are missing from TCRdb's copy, which holds only in-frame ones; the method was immunoSEQ multiplex PCR. The sample includes roughly 150,000 clones, almost 90% seen only once; the top ten take around 5.5%. Comments on this clone: The target antigen is unknown.

This CDR3 region has 15 residues. Germline values: CDR1 GTSNPN, CDR2 SVGIG (reference sequence). J was trimmed by 5 bases and V by 1 base; bases with no gene match: 3. The study's findings and limits: Baseline serology detected seropositivity in only 5 to 7 AZD1222 recipients. Close to half of spike-specific TCRs reportedly recognize unmutated variant regions.

The receptor comes from an adult in good health. V gene TRBV30 combines with J gene TRBJ2-2, with 11 positions matching TRBD1. The source material was peripheral blood, sampled on day 0 of AZD1222 vaccination. The CDR3 DNA sequence: TGTGCCTGGAGTGGGACAGGGGGCAGAACCGGGGAGCTGTTTTTT. This gives the protein CAWSGTGGRTGELFF. Filled out from reference TRBV30 and TRBJ2-2, the complete variable domain reads SQTIHQWPATLVQPVGSPLSLECTVEGTSNPNLYWYRQAAGRGLQLLFYSVGIGQISSEVPQNLSASRPQDRQFILSSKKLLLSDSGFYLCAWSGTGGRTGELFFGEGSRLTVL.